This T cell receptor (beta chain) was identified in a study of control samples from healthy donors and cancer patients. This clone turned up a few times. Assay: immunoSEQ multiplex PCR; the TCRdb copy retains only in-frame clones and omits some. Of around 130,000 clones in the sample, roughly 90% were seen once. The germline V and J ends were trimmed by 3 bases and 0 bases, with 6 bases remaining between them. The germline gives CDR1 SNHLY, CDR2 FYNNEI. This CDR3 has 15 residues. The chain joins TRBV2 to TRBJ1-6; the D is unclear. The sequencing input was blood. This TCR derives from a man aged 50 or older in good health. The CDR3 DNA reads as TGTGCCAGCAGTGAGCAGGACTCCTATAATTCACCCCTCCACTTT. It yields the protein CASSEQDSYNSPLHF.